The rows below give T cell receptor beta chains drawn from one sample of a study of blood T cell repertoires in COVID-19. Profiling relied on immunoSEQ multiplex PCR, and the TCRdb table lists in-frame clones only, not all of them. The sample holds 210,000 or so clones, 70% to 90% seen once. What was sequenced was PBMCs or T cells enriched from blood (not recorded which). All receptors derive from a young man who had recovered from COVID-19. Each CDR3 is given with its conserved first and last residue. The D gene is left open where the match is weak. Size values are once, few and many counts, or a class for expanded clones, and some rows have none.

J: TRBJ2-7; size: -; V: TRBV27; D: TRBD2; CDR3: CASKPIAGGYGQYF; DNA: TGTGCCAGCAAACCAATAGCGGGAGGGTATGGGCAGTACTTC
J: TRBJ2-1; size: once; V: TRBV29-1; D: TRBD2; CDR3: CSVDGGRALKYNEQFF; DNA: TGCAGCGTTGATGGCGGGAGGGCCTTAAAGTACAATGAGCAGTTCTTC
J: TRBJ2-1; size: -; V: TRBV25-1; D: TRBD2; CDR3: CASSESGRATYNEQFF; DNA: TGTGCCAGCAGTGAATCGGGGAGGGCCACCTACAATGAGCAGTTCTTC
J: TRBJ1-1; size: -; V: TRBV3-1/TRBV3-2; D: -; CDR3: CASSPPRGMNTEAFF; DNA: TGTGCCAGCAGCCCGCCCAGGGGCATGAACACTGAAGCTTTCTTT
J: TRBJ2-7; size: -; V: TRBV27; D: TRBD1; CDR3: CASSFRGQGVSYEQYF; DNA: TGTGCCAGCAGTTTCAGGGGACAGGGGGTATCGTACGAGCAGTACTTC
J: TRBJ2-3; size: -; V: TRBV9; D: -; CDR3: CASSVVLGGWDTQYF; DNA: TGTGCCAGCAGCGTAGTTTTGGGGGGTTGGGATACGCAGTATTTT
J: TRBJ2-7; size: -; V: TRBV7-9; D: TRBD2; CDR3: CASSFLAGGPYEQYF; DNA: TGTGCCAGCAGCTTCCTAGCGGGAGGGCCCTACGAGCAGTACTTC
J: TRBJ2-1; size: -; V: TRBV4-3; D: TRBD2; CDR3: CASSQDKAGDYNEQFF; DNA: TGCGCCAGCAGCCAAGACAAAGCGGGGGACTACAATGAGCAGTTCTTC
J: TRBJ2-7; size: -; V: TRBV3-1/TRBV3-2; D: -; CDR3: CASSLLFVLDEQYF; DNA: TGTGCCAGCAGCTTGCTGTTCGTGTTAGACGAGCAGTACTTC
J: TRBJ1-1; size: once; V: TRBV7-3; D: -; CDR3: CASSLSYSGEAFF; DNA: TGTGCCAGCAGCTTAAGTTATTCGGGTGAAGCTTTCTTT
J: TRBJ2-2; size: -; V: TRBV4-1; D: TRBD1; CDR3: CASSPLSGTGGSGELFF; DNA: TGCGCCAGCAGCCCCTTGTCGGGGACAGGGGGGTCCGGGGAGCTGTTTTTT
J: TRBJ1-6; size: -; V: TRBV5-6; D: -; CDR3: CASSLGPDSPLHF; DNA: TGTGCCAGCAGCTTGGGTCCGGATTCACCCCTCCACTTT